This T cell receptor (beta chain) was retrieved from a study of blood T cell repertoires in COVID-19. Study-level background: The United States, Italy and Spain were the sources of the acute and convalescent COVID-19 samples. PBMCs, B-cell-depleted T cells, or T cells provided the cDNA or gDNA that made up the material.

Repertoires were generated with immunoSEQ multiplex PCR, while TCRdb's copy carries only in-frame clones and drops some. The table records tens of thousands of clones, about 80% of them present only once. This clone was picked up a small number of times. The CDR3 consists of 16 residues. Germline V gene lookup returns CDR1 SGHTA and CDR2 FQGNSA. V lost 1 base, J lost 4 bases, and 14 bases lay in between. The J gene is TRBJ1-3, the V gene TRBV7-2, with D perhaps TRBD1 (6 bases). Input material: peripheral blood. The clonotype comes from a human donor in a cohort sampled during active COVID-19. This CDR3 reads CASSLVGAGAGNTIYF. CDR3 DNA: TGTGCCAGCAGCTTAGTCGGGGCAGGGGCCGGAAACACCATATATTTT.